This TCR beta chain was identified during a study of CD8 T cells in ankylosing spondylitis. Whole-study results and caveats: Blood from ankylosing spondylitis patients appeared to carry a characteristic roughly 8-variant TCR beta motif. Certain motif variants had earlier been reported in reactive arthritis synovial fluid and blood. Reportedly, matched ankylosing spondylitis synovial fluid was significantly enriched for disease-linked clones. The authors found the disease-linked clones to be CD8+ and relatively rare in peripheral blood.

TCRdb fed the 5' RACE reads into MiXCR, producing one record per CDR3 protein. The repertoire holds just under 550,000 distinct CDR3 sequences, with 9.5% to 15% as singletons. This clonotype occurred many times. Its target is unknown. Trimming removed 6 bases at V and 8 bases at J, with 17 bases between. From germline, CDR1 is DFQATT and CDR2 SNEGSKA (reference sequence). The CDR3 is 14 amino acids. The chain employs TRBV20-1 and TRBJ1-6; perhaps TRBD1 as D (6 bases). The sequence was collected from a male donor with ankylosing spondylitis. Sequencing was performed on blood, either unsorted or a sorted T cell fraction (not recorded which). The CDR3 DNA reads as TGCAGTGCCCCGCCCGGGGGGGCTTATTCACCCCTCCACTTT. Amino acids: CSAPPGGAYSPLHF.